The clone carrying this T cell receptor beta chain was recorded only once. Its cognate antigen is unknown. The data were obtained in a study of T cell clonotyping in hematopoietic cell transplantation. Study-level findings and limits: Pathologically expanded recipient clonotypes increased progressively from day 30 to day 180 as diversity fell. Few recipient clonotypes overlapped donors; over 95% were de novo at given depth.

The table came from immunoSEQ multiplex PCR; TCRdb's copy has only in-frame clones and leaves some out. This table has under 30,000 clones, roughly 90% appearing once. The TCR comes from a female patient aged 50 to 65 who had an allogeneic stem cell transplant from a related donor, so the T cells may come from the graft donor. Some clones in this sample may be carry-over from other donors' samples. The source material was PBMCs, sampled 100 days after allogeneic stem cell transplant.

This CDR3 is CASSPGGHYEQYF. The CDR3 region has the DNA TGTGCCAGCAGCCCCGGGGGCCACTACGAGCAGTACTTC. The chain joins TRBV4-2 to TRBJ2-7, with D perhaps being TRBD1 or TRBD2 (6 bases each). Germline CDR1 is LGHNA and CDR2 is YNFKEQ. The V and J ends lost 4 bases and 3 bases respectively, with 10 bases between them. The length of the CDR3 is 13 residues.